Following are 17 T cell receptor beta chains from one sample sequenced in a study of shared clonotypes between healthy human individuals. The protocol was immunoSEQ multiplex PCR, while the TCRdb copy is restricted to in-frame clones and leaves out a portion. The profile covers about 1.1 million clones, with approximately 80% appearing a single time and more than 0.45% taken by the ten largest. Specimen: memory CD4+ T cells from PBMCs. Regarding subset: CD45RA-negative fraction. The origin of the receptors is a man younger than 35 in good health. Some clones in this sample may be carry-over from other donors' samples.

This chain joins TRBV4-1 and TRBJ2-3; 7 nucleotides agree with TRBD1. Germline loops: CDR1 MGHRA, CDR2 YSYEKL. The CDR3 is 16 amino acids. J was trimmed by 0 bases and V by 4 bases; bases with no gene match: 7. The CDR3 DNA sequence: TGCGCCAGCAGCCCACAGGGGCCTCAAAGCACAGATACGCAGTATTTT. This translates into CASSPQGPQSTDTQYF.

This rearrangement joins TRBV27 to TRBJ1-1; a possible D gene is TRBD1 (6 bases). The CDR3 spans 14 residues. Germline V gene sequence: CDR1 MNHEY, CDR2 SMNVEV (reference sequence). Trimming pared 5 bases from V and 6 bases from J, leaving 16 bases between. CDR3 region: CASSPPSYRAEAFF. For the CDR3, the DNA is TGTGCCAGCAGTCCTCCTTCCTACAGGGCTGAAGCTTTCTTT.

This rearrangement joins TRBV6-1 to TRBJ2-7; 9 bases are shared with TRBD2. The ends lost 5 bases at V and 6 bases at J; junction bases unmatched: 5. The CDR3 totals 13 residues. Germline lookup yields CDR1 MNHNS and CDR2 SASEGT. The CDR3 DNA sequence: TGTGCCAGCAGTCTTAGCGGGAGTGGCGAGCAGTACTTC. Translated, it gives CASSLSGSGEQYF.

Remarks on this clone: Distinct nucleotide sequences in the sample also encode this CDR3. The V gene is TRBV29-1, the J gene TRBJ2-5, with no clear D. V shed 4 bases and J shed 3 bases, with 3 bases lying between them. CDR1 is SQVTM and CDR2 is ANQGSEA in the germline V gene. This CDR3 is 10 amino acids long. CDR3 nucleotides: TGCAGCGTTGGAGAAGAGACCCAGTACTTC. Its translation: CSVGEETQYF.

J is TRBJ2-2 and V is TRBV5-1, with 7 bases fitting TRBD2. Germline CDR1 and CDR2: SGHRS and YFSETQ. The CDR3 is 13 residues long. V lost 4 bases to trimming and J lost 6 bases; unmatched junction nucleotides: 3. CDR3 DNA: TGCGCCAGCAGCCGCGGGGGATCCGGGGAGCTGTTTTTT. This sequence encodes CASSRGGSGELFF.

CDR3 nucleotides: TGTGCCAGCAGCTTAGGTACTAGCGGGAGGTCTGAGACCCAGTACTTC. Protein: CASSLGTSGRSETQYF. The chain links TRBV7-2 to TRBJ2-5; 12 bases line up with TRBD2. The CDR3 runs to 16 residues. Germline V lookup: CDR1 SGHTA, CDR2 FQGNSA. V lost 1 base, J lost 5 bases, and 5 bases stayed unmatched.

CDR3 amino acids: CASSQELAGVGELFF. The DNA of the CDR3 is TGTGCCAGCAGCCAAGAATTGGCAGGGGTCGGGGAGCTGTTTTTT. The rearrangement links TRBV4-2 to TRBJ2-2; D might be TRBD1 (6 bases). Germline loops: CDR1 LGHNA, CDR2 YNFKEQ. Trimming cost V 0 bases and J 7 bases, with 12 bases left between them. The CDR3 is 15 residues long.

This clone was detected a few times. The rearrangement links TRBV30 to TRBJ1-1; D possibly corresponds to TRBD1 (6 bases). Germline CDR1 GTSNPN, CDR2 SVGIG (reference sequence). The V end lost 1 base, the J end lost 1 base, and 7 bases lay between the germline ends. This CDR3 region has 13 residues. The DNA for the CDR3 is TGTGCCTGGAGTGGACAGGCGAACACTGAAGCTTTCTTT. As protein: CAWSGQANTEAFF.

The V and J genes are TRBV6-1 and TRBJ1-1, with 10 bases aligning to TRBD1. Trimming took 2 bases from V and 10 from J; bases not matched to a gene: 7. The germline V gene has CDR1 MNHNS and CDR2 SASEGT. The CDR3 loop spans 14 amino acids. The CDR3 loop is CASSEPGQGNAAFF. CDR3 bases: TGTGCCAGCAGTGAACCGGGACAGGGGAATGCAGCTTTCTTT.

About this clone itself: A read error may produce the germline difference seen at one junction end. This chain uses TRBV7-6 with TRBJ2-7; D gene ambiguous. CDR3 length: 15 amino acids. The germline CDR1 and CDR2 sequences are SGHVS and FNYEAQ. CDR3 region: CASSPRVARPFQGSF. CDR3 DNA: TGTGCCAGCAGCCCCCGGGTAGCCAGGCCCTTTCAAGGAAGCTTC.

V and J are TRBV6-1 and TRBJ2-1, with 9 bases fitting TRBD2. Germline V gene data show CDR1 as MNHNS and CDR2 as SASEGT. This CDR3 region has 16 residues. Trimming removed 4 bases from V and 0 bases from J; junction bases left unmatched: 4. The CDR3 sequence is CASSGLAVTSYNEQFF. CDR3 nucleotide sequence: TGTGCCAGCAGTGGACTAGCGGTTACCTCCTACAATGAGCAGTTCTTC.

This clone was seen a handful of times. The V call is TRBV27, the J call TRBJ1-5, with TRBD1 as a possible D gene (5 bases). The germline gives CDR1 MNHEY, CDR2 SMNVEV (reference sequence). The CDR3 runs 15 residues. Trimming left V 5 bases short and J 2 bases short, with 13 bases between. The CDR3 nucleotides are TGTGCCAGCAGTCCCCTGGACACCCGCAATCAGCCCCAGCATTTT. Its translation is CASSPLDTRNQPQHF.

This chain links TRBV18 with TRBJ2-7; 9 bases fit TRBD2. CDR3 length equals 16 residues. Germline V lookup: CDR1 KGHSH, CDR2 LQKENI. The V and J ends lost 3 bases and 7 bases, in that order; junction bases with no gene match: 13. CDR3 in DNA: TGTGCCAGCTCACCTATGACTAGCGGCCTGACGGGGGAGCAGTACTTC. Amino acids: CASSPMTSGLTGEQYF.

This sequence joins TRBV6-6 and TRBJ2-7, with 7 bases that match TRBD2. Trimming cost V 5 bases and J 5 bases; bases outside gene matches: 6. CDR1 and CDR2 from the germline V gene are MNHNY and SVGAGI (reference sequence). This CDR3 has 13 residues. CDR3 DNA sequence: TGTGCCAGCAGTAGGGAGGGCCTAAACGAGCAGTACTTC. It yields the protein CASSREGLNEQYF.

This clone was detected a few times. This chain connects TRBV5-4 to TRBJ2-7; 12 nucleotides align to TRBD2. Unmatched junction bases numbered 8, after V lost 3 bases and J lost 7 bases. Germline CDR1 is SGHNT and CDR2 is YYREEE (reference sequence). The CDR3 sequence is 15 residues long. Written as DNA, the CDR3 is TGTGCCAGCAGCTCGCTAGCGGGAGGGCCAAGGGAGCAGTACTTC. Translated: CASSSLAGGPREQYF.

This clone was recorded only once. The CDR3 nucleotides read TGTGCCAGCAGCTCAGGGACTAGCGGGAGCTTCGATGAGCAGTTCTTC. Residues: CASSSGTSGSFDEQFF. The V call is TRBV7-3, the J call TRBJ2-1; TRBD2 agrees at 14 bases. Per the germline V gene, CDR1 is SGHTA and CDR2 is FQGTGA. The J segment lost 8 bases and the V segment lost 4 bases, leaving 7 bases of the junction unmatched. The CDR3 has 16 residues.

The rearrangement uses TRBV5-1 and TRBJ2-7, with a possible D match to TRBD1 (7 bases). The germline CDR1 and CDR2 sequences are SGHRS and YFSETQ. The CDR3 has 14 residues. The V end lost 3 bases, the J end lost 3 bases, and 13 bases lay between the germline ends. The CDR3 nucleotides are TGCGCCAGCAGCTCGGGGGACAGATACTACGAGCAGTACTTC. As protein: CASSSGDRYYEQYF.